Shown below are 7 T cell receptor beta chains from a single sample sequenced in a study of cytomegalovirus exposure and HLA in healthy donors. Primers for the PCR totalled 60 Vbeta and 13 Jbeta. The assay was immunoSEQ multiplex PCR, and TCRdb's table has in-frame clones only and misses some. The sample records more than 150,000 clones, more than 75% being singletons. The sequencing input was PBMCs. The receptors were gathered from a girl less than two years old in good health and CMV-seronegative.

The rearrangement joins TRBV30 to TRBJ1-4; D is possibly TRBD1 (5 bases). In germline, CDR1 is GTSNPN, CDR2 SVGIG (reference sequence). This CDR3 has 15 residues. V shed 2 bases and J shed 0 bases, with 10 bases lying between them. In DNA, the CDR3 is TGTGCCTGGAGTTTGGGGCTAGCAACTAATGAAAAACTGTTTTTT. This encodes CAWSLGLATNEKLFF.

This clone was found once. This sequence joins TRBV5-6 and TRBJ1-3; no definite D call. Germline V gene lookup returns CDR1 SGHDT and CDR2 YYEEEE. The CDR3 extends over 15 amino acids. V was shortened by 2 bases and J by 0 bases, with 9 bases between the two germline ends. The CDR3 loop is CASSFLAHSGNTIYF. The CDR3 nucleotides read TGTGCCAGCAGCTTTTTGGCTCACTCTGGAAACACCATATATTTT.

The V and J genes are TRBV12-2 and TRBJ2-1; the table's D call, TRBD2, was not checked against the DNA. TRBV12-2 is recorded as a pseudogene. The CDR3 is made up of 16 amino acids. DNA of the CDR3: TGTGCAAGTCGGTCTCACTCCGGCGGGACTCACAATGAGCAGTTCTTC. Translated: CASRSHSGGTHNEQFF.

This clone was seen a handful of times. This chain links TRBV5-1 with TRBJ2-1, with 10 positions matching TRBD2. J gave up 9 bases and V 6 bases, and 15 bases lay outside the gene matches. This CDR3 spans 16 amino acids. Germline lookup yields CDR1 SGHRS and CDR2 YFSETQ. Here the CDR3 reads CASIPLAGDGWGEQFF. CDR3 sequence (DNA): TGCGCCAGCATCCCTCTAGCGGGGGATGGATGGGGTGAGCAGTTCTTC.

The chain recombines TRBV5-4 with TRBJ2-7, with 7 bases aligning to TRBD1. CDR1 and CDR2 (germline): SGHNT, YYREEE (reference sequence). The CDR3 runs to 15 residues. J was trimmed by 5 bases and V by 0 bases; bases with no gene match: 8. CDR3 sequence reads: CASSLGLAGGNEQYF. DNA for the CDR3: TGTGCCAGCAGCTTGGGTCTGGCAGGGGGAAACGAGCAGTACTTC.

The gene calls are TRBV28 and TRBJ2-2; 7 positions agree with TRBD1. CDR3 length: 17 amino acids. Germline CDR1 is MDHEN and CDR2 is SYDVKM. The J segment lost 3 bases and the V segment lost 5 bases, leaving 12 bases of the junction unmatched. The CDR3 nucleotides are TGTGCCAGCAGTACTCGACAGGGCCGTATCGACACCGGGGAGCTGTTTTTT. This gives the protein CASSTRQGRIDTGELFF.

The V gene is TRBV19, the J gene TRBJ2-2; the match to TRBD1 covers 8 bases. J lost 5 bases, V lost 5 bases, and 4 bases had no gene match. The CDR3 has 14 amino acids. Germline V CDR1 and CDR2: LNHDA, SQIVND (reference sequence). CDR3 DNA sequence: TGTGCCAGTAGTGCCGGACAGGGAACCGGGGAGCTGTTTTTT. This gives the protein CASSAGQGTGELFF.